A single sample gave rise to the 11 T cell receptor beta chains below, sequenced in a study of T cell repertoires in urothelial bladder cancer (dated by TCRdb to between 2017 and 2020). The method was the immunoSEQ multiplex PCR assay. TCRdb provides this immuneACCESS table in a form limited to in-frame rearrangements. Some clones are lacking; in checked studies, under half of them reflect an unresolved V gene, and why the rest are absent is not known. The sample table contains some 8,600 clones; only one count was recorded for roughly 58% of them. The ten largest clones add up to around 30% of the sample. Sequencing was done on a sample of tumor-infiltrating cells from bladder cancer. These receptors came from a human donor with urothelial carcinoma.

This rearrangement joins TRBV5-6 to TRBJ1-1; D not certain. Germline-derived CDR1 and CDR2 are SGHDT and YYEEEE. The CDR3 sequence is 13 residues long. Trimming stripped 0 bases from V and 3 bases from J, with 6 bases between. The CDR3 loop is CASSLGRDTEAFF. The CDR3 bases are TGTGCCAGCAGCTTGGGGCGGGACACTGAAGCTTTCTTT.

The V call is TRBV30, the J call TRBJ2-1; D may be TRBD1 (5 bases). Trimming cost V 5 bases and J 7 bases, with 18 bases left between them. Germline V gene lookup returns CDR1 GTSNPN and CDR2 SVGIG (reference sequence). This CDR3 contains 14 residues. CDR3: CAWSPLSGNNEQFF. The CDR3 DNA reads TGTGCCTGGTCGCCCCTTTCAGGGAATAATGAGCAGTTCTTC.

Only a few counts were recorded for this clone. V and J are TRBV25-1 and TRBJ2-7; D gene ambiguous. The CDR3 sequence is 14 residues long. Trimming took 2 bases from V and 3 from J, leaving 11 bases between them. Germline CDR1 is MGHDK and CDR2 is SYGVNS. The CDR3 region has the DNA TGTGCCAGCAGTGAAGAAAGCTCTTACTACGAGCAGTACTTC. Protein: CASSEESSYYEQYF.

The J gene is TRBJ1-6, the V gene TRBV5-1; no clear D gene. Germline CDR1 reads SGHRS; CDR2 reads YFSETQ. Trimming took 0 bases from V and 9 from J, leaving 10 bases between them. CDR3 size: 14 residues. The CDR3 DNA is TGCGCCAGCAGCTTGGCTGGGGAGGGTTCACCCCTCCACTTT. Translation gives CASSLAGEGSPLHF.

This chain links TRBV4-1 with TRBJ1-5, with 10 positions matching TRBD1. CDR1 is MGHRA and CDR2 is YSYEKL in the germline V gene. V shed 4 bases and J 5 bases; nucleotides not matched to a gene: 2. The CDR3 length is 14 residues. CDR3 loop: CASSRQGADQPQHF. CDR3 nucleotides: TGCGCCAGCAGCCGACAGGGGGCGGATCAGCCCCAGCATTTT.

V gene TRBV30 combines with J gene TRBJ2-5; D remains ambiguous. The germline V gene has CDR1 GTSNPN and CDR2 SVGIG (reference sequence). This CDR3 spans 14 amino acids. V was pared by 1 base and J by 4 bases, with 13 bases between. In nucleotides, the CDR3 is TGTGCCTGGAGTGCAAGAACAGTGGGAGAGACCCAGTACTTC. It is translated as CAWSARTVGETQYF.

This clone was seen more than once but under ten times. V usage is TRBV7-9 and J usage is TRBJ1-4, with D uncertain. CDR3 length: 17 amino acids. Germline lookup yields CDR1 SEHNR and CDR2 FQNEAQ (reference sequence). The germline V and J ends were trimmed by 5 bases and 4 bases, with 20 bases remaining between them. The chain's CDR3 is CASSLTGNGPINEKLFF. Here the CDR3 DNA reads TGTGCCAGCAGCCTCACCGGGAACGGGCCTATTAATGAAAAACTGTTTTTT.

The chain carries TRBV6-1 and TRBJ1-1, with D unresolved. The V end was cut by 7 bases, the J end by 4 bases, with 16 bases between. Germline V gene sequence: CDR1 MNHNS, CDR2 SASEGT. CDR3 length: 14 residues. CDR3 in DNA: TGTGCCAGCATGCCAGGCCACCTTGGCACTGAAGCTTTCTTT. This codes for CASMPGHLGTEAFF.

The chain recombines TRBV16 with TRBJ2-2, with 13 bases lining up with TRBD2. The junction had 4 bases not matched to a gene; V was cut back by 0 bases and J by 3 bases. The CDR3 runs 18 residues. Germline CDR1 reads KGHSY; CDR2 reads FQNENV. CDR3: CASSQSGTSGVYTGELFF. For the CDR3, the DNA is TGTGCCAGCAGCCAATCGGGGACTAGCGGGGTCTACACCGGGGAGCTGTTTTTT.

The chain links TRBV28 to TRBJ2-2; D is unclear. CDR3 length equals 15 residues. V was pared by 8 bases and J by 4 bases, with 17 bases between. Germline V lookup: CDR1 MDHEN, CDR2 SYDVKM. The CDR3 spells CASFKGSRLTGELFF. The CDR3 bases are TGTGCCAGCTTTAAGGGTTCTCGACTCACCGGGGAGCTGTTTTTT. Full variable domain (remainder filled in from reference TRBV28 and TRBJ2-2): DVKVTQSSRYLVKRTGEKVFLECVQDMDHENMFWYRQDPGLGLRLIYFSYDVKMKEKGDIPEGYSVSREKKERFSLILESASTNQTSMYLCASFKGSRLTGELFFGEGSRLTVL.

The V call is TRBV5-1, the J call TRBJ2-1; no definite D call. This CDR3 is 15 amino acids long. V gave up 0 bases and J gave up 2 bases, with 9 bases separating them. Germline assignment: CDR1 SGHRS and CDR2 YFSETQ. The CDR3 sequence is CASSLVTGPYNEQFF. Here the CDR3 DNA reads TGCGCCAGCAGCTTGGTTACTGGTCCCTACAATGAGCAGTTCTTC.